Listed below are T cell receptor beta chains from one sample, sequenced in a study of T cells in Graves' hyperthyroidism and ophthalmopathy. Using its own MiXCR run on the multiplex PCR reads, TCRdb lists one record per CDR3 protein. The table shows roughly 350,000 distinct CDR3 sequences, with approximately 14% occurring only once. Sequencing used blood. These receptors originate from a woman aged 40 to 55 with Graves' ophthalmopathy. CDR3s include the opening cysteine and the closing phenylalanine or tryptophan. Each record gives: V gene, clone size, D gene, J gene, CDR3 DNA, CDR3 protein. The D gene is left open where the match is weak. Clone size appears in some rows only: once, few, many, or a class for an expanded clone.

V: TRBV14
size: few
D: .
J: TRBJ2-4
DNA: TGTGCCAGCAGCCAGGCAGAAGGACTAGCCAAAAACATTCAGTACTTC
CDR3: CASSQAEGLAKNIQYF

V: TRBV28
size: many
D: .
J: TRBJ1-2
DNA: TGTGCCAGCAGCGTTCAGGGAGCCACTGGCTACACCTTC
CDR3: CASSVQGATGYTF

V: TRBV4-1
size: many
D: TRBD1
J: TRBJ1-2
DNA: TGCGCCAGCAGCCAACAACGGGACAGCTATGGCTACACCTTC
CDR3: CASSQQRDSYGYTF

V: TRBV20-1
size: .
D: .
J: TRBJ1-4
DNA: TGCAGTGCTAGAGAAGACAGTAATGAAAAACTGTTTTTT
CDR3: CSAREDSNEKLFF

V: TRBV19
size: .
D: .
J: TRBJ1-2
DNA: TGTGCCAGTAGTATGGGGGGTGTAATGAAGAATGGCTACACCTTC
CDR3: CASSMGGVMKNGYTF

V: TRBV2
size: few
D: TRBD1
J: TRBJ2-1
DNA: TGTGCCAGGGGAACAGGGGGCGGATACAATGAGCAGTTCTTC
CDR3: CARGTGGGYNEQFF

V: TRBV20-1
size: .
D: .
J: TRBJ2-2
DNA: TGCAGTGCCTCGCGTAAGGCCGGGGAGCTGTTTTTT
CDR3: CSASRKAGELFF

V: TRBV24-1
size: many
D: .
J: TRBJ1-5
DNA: TGTGCCACCAGTGGCGGAGGTGGAAGCAATCAGCCCCAGCATTTT
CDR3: CATSGGGGSNQPQHF

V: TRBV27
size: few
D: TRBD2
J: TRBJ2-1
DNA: TGTGCCAGCAGTTCGACTAGCGGGGGTTTCAATGAGCAGTTCTTC
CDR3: CASSSTSGGFNEQFF

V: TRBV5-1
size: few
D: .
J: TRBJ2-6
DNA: TGCGCCAGCAGCTTAGGACACATTTCTTCTGGGGCCAACGTCCTGACTTTC
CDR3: CASSLGHISSGANVLTF

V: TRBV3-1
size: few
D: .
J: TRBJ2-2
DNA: TGTGCCAGCAGCCAACTCGGGGGTTCCGGGGAGCTGTTTTTT
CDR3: CASSQLGGSGELFF

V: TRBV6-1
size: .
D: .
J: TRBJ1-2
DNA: TGTGCCAGCAGCCTCTTACACAGGGCACCAAGCAATGGCTACACCTTC
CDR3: CASSLLHRAPSNGYTF

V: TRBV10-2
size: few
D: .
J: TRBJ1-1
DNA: TGCGCCGGCACCCCCCGGGGGGCCTTGAACACTGAAGCTTTCTTT
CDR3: CAGTPRGALNTEAFF

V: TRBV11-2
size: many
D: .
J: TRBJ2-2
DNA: TGTGCCAGCAGCTTTGGACACAACACCGGGGAGCTGTTTTTT
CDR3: CASSFGHNTGELFF

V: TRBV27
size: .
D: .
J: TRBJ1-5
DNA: TGTGCCAGCAGTTTTACAGGTCAGCCCCAGCATTTT
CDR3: CASSFTGQPQHF

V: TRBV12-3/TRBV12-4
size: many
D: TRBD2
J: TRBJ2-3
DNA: TGTGCCAGCAGTCCACAGCGGGGGGGTTGGGTAGATACGCAGTATTTT
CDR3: CASSPQRGGWVDTQYF

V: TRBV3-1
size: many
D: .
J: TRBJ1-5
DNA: TGTGCCAGCAGCCATCACAGGGAAAATCAGCCCCAGCATTTT
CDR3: CASSHHRENQPQHF

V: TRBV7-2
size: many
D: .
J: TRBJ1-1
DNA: TGTGCCAGCAGCCCCCCCGCGGGGCAAACTGAAGCTTTCTTT
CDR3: CASSPPAGQTEAFF

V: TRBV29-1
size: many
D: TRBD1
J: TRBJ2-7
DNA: TGCAGCGTTGACCGAGGGGGCGACGAGCAGTACTTC
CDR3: CSVDRGGDEQYF

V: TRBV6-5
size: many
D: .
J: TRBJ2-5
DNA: TGTGCCAGCAGTTACCCGCTAGGGGCAGGCCAAGAGACCCAGTACTTC
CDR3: CASSYPLGAGQETQYF

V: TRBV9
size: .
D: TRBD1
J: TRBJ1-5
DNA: TGTGCCAGCAGCCCAGGGGGATATAGCAATCAGCCCCAGCATTTT
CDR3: CASSPGGYSNQPQHF

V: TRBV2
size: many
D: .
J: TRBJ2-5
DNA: TGTGCCAGCAGGGTCCACCAAGAGACCCAGTACTTC
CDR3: CASRVHQETQYF

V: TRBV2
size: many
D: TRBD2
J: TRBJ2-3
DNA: TGTGCCAGCAGTGAGTGGCGGGGGGGCCGTAAAGTTCGAACAGATACGCAGTATTTT
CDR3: CASSEWRGGRKVRTDTQYF